Listed below are T cell receptor beta chains from one sample, sequenced in a study of blood T cell repertoires in COVID-19. Profiling relied on immunoSEQ multiplex PCR, and the TCRdb table lists in-frame clones only, not all of them. In the table there are over 120,000 clones, under 90% of which are singletons. The sequenced material came from peripheral blood. All receptors derive from a man between 65 and 80 years old who had recovered from COVID-19. Each CDR3 is given with its conserved first and last residue. A D gene is named only where the DNA matches it firmly. The size field is filled for only some rows; it gives once, few, many or a size class.

D gene	clone size	V gene	J gene	CDR3 DNA	CDR3 protein
.	.	TRBV6-2/TRBV6-3	TRBJ2-7	TGTGCCAGCAGCTTAGGAGGCGACTACGAGCAGTACTTC	CASSLGGDYEQYF
TRBD2	.	TRBV19	TRBJ2-1	TGTGCCAGTAGTCCGGGACTAGCGGGAACCAATGAGCAGTTCTTC	CASSPGLAGTNEQFF
.	.	TRBV3-1/TRBV3-2	TRBJ2-1	TGTGCCAGCAGCCAAGTGGCAAATCCGAAATACAATGAGCAGTTCTTC	CASSQVANPKYNEQFF
.	.	TRBV5-4	TRBJ2-7	TGTGCCAGCAGCTCCGCGGGGACCCACGAGCAGTACTTC	CASSSAGTHEQYF
TRBD2	few	TRBV4-1	TRBJ2-7	TGCGCCAGCAGCCCTGGACTAGCGGGCGCTTCCTACGAGCAGTACTTC	CASSPGLAGASYEQYF
.	.	TRBV7-2	TRBJ2-3	TGTGCCAGCAGCTTCGACAGCACTAGCACAGATACGCAGTATTTT	CASSFDSTSTDTQYF
TRBD2	.	TRBV5-4	TRBJ2-1	TGTGCCAGCAGCTTGGTTGTGACTAGCCGATACAATGAGCAGTTCTTC	CASSLVVTSRYNEQFF
TRBD2	.	TRBV7-2	TRBJ2-1	TGTGCCAGCAGCTCTGGACTAGCGGGAGAGGGTGAGCAGTTCTTC	CASSSGLAGEGEQFF
TRBD2	.	TRBV9	TRBJ2-3	TGTGCCAGCAGCAAGCGGGAGACGCCCGGGGATACGCAGTATTTT	CASSKRETPGDTQYF
.	.	TRBV9	TRBJ2-4	TGTGCCAGCAGCGTAGAGGCTAGCGCGGCCAAAAACATTCAGTACTTC	CASSVEASAAKNIQYF
.	.	TRBV30	TRBJ1-6	TGTGCCTGGAGTGTTGGCAGGGGTAATTCACCCCTCCACTTT	CAWSVGRGNSPLHF